Listed here is a single TCR beta chain. This sample was included in a study of blood T cell repertoires in COVID-19. Study-wide context: Donors in the United States, Italy and Spain gave samples during acute or convalescent COVID-19.

Authors' methods: Estimation of nucleated cell counts relied on the amplification of reference gene primers. The assay was immunoSEQ multiplex PCR, and TCRdb's table has in-frame clones only and misses some. Clone size and V and J calls were adopted from that table, with D and trimming inferred from the DNA. The sample holds over 150,000 clones; about nine tenths are singletons and the top ten take about 2.3%. Participant age was roughly 18 to 90 years, and participants resided in roughly 25 US areas. V was clipped by 1 base and J by 1 base; unmatched bases: 9. The V gene's germline CDR1 is MGHRA and CDR2 YSYEKL. The CDR3 extends over 18 amino acids.

This rearrangement joins TRBV4-1 to TRBJ1-1; 10 nucleotides agree with TRBD1. Sequenced sample: PBMCs or T cells enriched from blood (not recorded which). The receptor comes from a woman aged 25-40 years who had recovered from COVID-19. CDR3 coding DNA: TGCGCCAGCAGCCAAGTCTGGGACAGGGGTTTGGGGAACACTGAAGCTTTCTTT. This translates into CASSQVWDRGLGNTEAFF.